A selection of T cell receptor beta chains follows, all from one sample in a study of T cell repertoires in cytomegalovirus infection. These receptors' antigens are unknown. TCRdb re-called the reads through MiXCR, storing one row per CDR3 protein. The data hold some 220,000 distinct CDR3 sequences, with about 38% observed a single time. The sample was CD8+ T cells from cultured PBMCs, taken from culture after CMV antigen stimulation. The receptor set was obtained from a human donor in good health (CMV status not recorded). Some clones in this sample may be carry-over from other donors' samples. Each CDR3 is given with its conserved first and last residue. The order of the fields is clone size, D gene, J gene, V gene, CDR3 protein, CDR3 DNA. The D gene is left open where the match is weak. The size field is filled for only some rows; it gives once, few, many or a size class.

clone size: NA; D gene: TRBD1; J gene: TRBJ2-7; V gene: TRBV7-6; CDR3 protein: CASSYGTGVEQYF; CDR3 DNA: TGTGCCAGCAGCTACGGGACAGGGGTCGAGCAGTACTTC
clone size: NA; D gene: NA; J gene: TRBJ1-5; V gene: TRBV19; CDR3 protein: CASSTRSGGHQPQHF; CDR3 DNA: TGTGCCAGTAGTACCAGGTCGGGGGGGCATCAGCCCCAGCATTTT
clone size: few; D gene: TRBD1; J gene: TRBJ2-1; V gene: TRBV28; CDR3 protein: CASSVGRGQGQFF; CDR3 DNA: TGTGCCAGCAGTGTGGGGAGGGGACAGGGGCAGTTCTTC
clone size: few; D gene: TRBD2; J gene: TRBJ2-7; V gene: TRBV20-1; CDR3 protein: CSARGGTRLAGDHEQYF; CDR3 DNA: TGCAGTGCTAGAGGCGGAACGAGACTAGCGGGAGATCACGAGCAGTACTTC
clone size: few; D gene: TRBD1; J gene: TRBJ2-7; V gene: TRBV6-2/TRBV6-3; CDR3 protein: CASSYHRDRGFRPWEQYF; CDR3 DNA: TGTGCCAGCAGTTACCACCGAGACAGGGGGTTCCGACCTTGGGAGCAGTACTTC
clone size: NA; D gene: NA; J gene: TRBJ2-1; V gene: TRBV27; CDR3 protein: CASSPPPGRDPNEQFF; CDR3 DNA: TGTGCCAGCAGTCCCCCCCCGGGGCGGGATCCCAATGAGCAGTTCTTC
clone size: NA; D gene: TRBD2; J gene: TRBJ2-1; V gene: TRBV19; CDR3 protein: CASRPSGGQYNEQFF; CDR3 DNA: TGTGCCAGCAGACCGAGCGGGGGGCAGTACAATGAGCAGTTCTTC
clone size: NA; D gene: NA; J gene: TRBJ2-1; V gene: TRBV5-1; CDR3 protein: CASSLDREWEQFF; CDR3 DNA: TGCGCCAGCAGCTTGGATCGGGAGTGGGAGCAGTTCTTC
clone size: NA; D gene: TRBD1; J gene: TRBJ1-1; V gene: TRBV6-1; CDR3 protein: CASSLGTAWNTEAFF; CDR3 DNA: TGTGCCAGCAGCTTAGGGACAGCTTGGAACACTGAAGCTTTCTTT
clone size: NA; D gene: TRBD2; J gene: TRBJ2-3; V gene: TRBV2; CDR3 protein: CASSEGLASTDTQYF; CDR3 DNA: TGTGCCAGCAGTGAAGGACTAGCGTCCACAGATACGCAGTATTTT
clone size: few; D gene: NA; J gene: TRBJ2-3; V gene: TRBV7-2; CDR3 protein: CASSPKGADTQYF; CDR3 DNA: TGTGCCAGCAGCCCAAAGGGTGCAGATACGCAGTATTTT
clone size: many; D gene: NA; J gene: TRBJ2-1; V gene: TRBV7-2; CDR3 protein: CASSFWVEAYNEQFF; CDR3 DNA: TGTGCCAGCAGCTTCTGGGTAGAGGCGTACAATGAGCAGTTCTTC
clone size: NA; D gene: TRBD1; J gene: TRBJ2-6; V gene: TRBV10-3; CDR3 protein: CAIARFRDRAQSSGANVLTF; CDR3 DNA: TGTGCCATCGCGCGGTTCCGAGACAGGGCCCAGAGCTCTGGGGCCAACGTCCTGACTTTC
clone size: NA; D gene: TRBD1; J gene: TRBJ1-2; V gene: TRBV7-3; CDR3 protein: CASRPQQGANYGYTF; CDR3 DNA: TGTGCCAGCAGACCCCAACAGGGGGCAAACTATGGCTACACCTTC
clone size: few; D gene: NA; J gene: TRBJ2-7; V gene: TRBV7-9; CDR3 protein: CASSSTHRSSYEQYF; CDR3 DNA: TGTGCCAGCAGCTCGACCCACAGGAGCTCCTACGAGCAGTACTTC
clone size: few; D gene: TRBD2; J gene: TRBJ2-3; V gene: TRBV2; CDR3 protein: CASSEGVGGGATDTQYF; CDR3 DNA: TGTGCCAGCAGTGAAGGGGTCGGCGGGGGGGCGACAGATACGCAGTATTTT
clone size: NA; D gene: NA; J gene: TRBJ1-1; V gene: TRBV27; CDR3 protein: CASSPGPNTEAFF; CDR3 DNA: TGTGCCAGCAGCCCAGGGCCGAACACTGAAGCTTTCTTT
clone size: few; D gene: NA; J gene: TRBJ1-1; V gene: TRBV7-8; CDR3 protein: CASSLDPRAGTEAFF; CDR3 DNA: TGTGCCAGCAGCTTAGATCCCAGGGCGGGCACTGAAGCTTTCTTT
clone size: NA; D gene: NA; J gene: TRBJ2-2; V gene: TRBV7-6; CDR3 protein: CASSLASQGWTGEMFF; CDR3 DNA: TGTGCCAGCAGCTTAGCGTCCCAGGGCTGGACCGGGGAGATGTTTTTT
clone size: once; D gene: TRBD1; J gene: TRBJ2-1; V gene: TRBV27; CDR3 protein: CASSLVGTGRRDEQFF; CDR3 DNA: TGTGCCAGCAGTTTAGTTGGGACAGGAAGGCGGGATGAGCAGTTCTTC
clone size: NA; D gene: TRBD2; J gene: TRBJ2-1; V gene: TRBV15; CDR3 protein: CATTAGTSGYNEQFF; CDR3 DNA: TGTGCCACCACGGCAGGGACTAGCGGCTACAATGAGCAGTTCTTC
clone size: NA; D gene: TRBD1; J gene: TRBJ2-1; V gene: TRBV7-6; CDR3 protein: CASSLGFPGDRGGNEQFF; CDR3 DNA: TGTGCCAGCAGCTTAGGGTTTCCAGGGGACAGGGGGGGAAATGAGCAGTTCTTC
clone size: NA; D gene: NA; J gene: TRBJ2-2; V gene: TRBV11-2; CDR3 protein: CASSLSRRGTNTGELFF; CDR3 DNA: TGTGCCAGCAGCTTAAGCCGCAGGGGAACGAACACCGGGGAGCTGTTTTTT
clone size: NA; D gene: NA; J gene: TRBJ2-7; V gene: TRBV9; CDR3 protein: CASSVGISGTYEQYF; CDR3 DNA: TGTGCCAGCAGCGTAGGAATTAGCGGAACCTACGAGCAGTACTTC
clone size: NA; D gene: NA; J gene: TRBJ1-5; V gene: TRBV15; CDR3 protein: CATSAPPGTGNQPQHF; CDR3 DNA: TGTGCCACCAGCGCCCCCCCGGGCACGGGCAATCAGCCCCAGCATTTT
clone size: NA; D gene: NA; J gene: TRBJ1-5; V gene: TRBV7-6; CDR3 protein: CASSPGYGQPQHF; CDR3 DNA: TGTGCCAGCAGCCCAGGGTATGGTCAGCCCCAGCATTTT
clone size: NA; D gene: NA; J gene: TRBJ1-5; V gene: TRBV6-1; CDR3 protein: CASSSNIVRESNQPQHF; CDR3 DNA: TGTGCCAGCAGTTCTAACATAGTGAGGGAGAGCAATCAGCCCCAGCATTTT
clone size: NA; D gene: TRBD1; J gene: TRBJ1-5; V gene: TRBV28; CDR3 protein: CASSPTLGQGSNQPQHF; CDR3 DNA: TGTGCCAGCAGTCCAACATTGGGACAGGGTAGCAATCAGCCCCAGCATTTT
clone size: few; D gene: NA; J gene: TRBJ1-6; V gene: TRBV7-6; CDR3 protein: CASSSPGNSPLHF; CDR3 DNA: TGTGCCAGCAGCTCGCCTGGGAATTCACCCCTCCACTTT
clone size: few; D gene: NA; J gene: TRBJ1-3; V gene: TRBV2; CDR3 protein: CASKRSPGSVSDTIYF; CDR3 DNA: TGTGCCAGCAAGCGTTCCCCCGGGTCTGTCTCAGACACCATATATTTT
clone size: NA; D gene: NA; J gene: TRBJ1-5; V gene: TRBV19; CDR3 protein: CASSISGGPNQPQHF; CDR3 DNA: TGTGCCAGTAGTATCTCCGGGGGGCCCAATCAGCCCCAGCATTTT
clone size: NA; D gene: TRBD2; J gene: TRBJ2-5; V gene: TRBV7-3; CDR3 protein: CASSAGGRETQYF; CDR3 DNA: TGTGCCAGCAGCGCGGGAGGGCGGGAGACCCAGTACTTC
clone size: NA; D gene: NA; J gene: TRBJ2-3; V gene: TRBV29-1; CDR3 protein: CSVGGDPDTQYF; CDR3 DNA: TGCAGCGTTGGGGGAGACCCAGATACGCAGTATTTT
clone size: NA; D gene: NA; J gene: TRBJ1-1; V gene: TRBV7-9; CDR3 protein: CATVRQGGGTEAFF; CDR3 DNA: TGTGCCACCGTCCGCCAGGGCGGGGGCACTGAAGCTTTCTTT
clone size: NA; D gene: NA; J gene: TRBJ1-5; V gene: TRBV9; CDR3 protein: CASSVGWDFYQPQHF; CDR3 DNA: TGTGCCAGCAGCGTAGGATGGGACTTCTATCAGCCCCAGCATTTT
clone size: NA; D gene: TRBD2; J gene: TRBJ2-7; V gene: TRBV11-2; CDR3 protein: CASSPSGGAYEQYF; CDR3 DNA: TGTGCCAGCAGCCCTAGCGGGGGGGCCTACGAGCAGTACTTC
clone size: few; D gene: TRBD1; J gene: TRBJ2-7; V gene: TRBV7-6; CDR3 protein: CASSGRTGESTDEQYF; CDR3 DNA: TGTGCCAGCAGCGGTCGGACAGGGGAATCTACCGACGAGCAGTACTTC
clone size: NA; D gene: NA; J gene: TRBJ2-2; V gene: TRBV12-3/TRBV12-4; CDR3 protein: CASSLTAPRELFF; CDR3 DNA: TGTGCCAGCAGTTTAACGGCCCCCCGGGAGCTGTTTTTT
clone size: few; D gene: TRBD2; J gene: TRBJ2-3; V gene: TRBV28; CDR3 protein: CASRMRTSGRTDTQYF; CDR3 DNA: TGTGCCAGCAGAATGCGGACTAGCGGGAGGACAGATACGCAGTATTTT